Each of the 14 T cell receptor beta chains below was sequenced from the same sample in a study of memory CD4+ T cells and cytomegalovirus serostatus. The sort gate was single viable CD3+CD4+CD8-CD45RO+ cells for memory CD4+ T cells. Sequencing was performed with immunoSEQ multiplex PCR; in TCRdb, only in-frame clones are kept and a portion is missing. The sample lists over 35,000 clones; around 80% were seen once. The material sequenced was memory CD4+ T cells from blood. These receptors were obtained from an adult in good health and CMV-seronegative.

CDR3 region: CASSEQNTEAFF. The CDR3 coding sequence is TGTGCCAGCTCCGAACAGAACACTGAAGCTTTCTTT. V usage is TRBV18 and J usage is TRBJ1-1, with D unresolved. Germline CDR1 and CDR2: KGHSH and LQKENI. The CDR3 has 12 residues. The V and J ends lost 6 bases and 1 base respectively, with 6 bases between them.

The chain has TRBV4-3 and TRBJ2-7, with TRBD1 matching over 7 bases. Germline V CDR1 and CDR2: LGHNA, YSLEER. The CDR3 runs to 14 residues. V lost 1 base to trimming and J lost 3 bases; unmatched junction nucleotides: 3. The CDR3: CASSQGRDSYEQYF. DNA for the CDR3: TGCGCCAGCAGCCAAGGCCGGGACAGCTACGAGCAGTACTTC.

The chain is built from TRBV2 and TRBJ2-3; tentatively, D is TRBD1 (5 bases). The germline V gene has CDR1 SNHLY and CDR2 FYNNEI. CDR3 length: 15 amino acids. V was cut by 7 bases and J by 4 bases, with 18 bases left in between. The CDR3 loop reads CASTEWGREADTQYF. CDR3 DNA sequence: TGTGCCAGCACCGAATGGGGCAGGGAAGCAGATACGCAGTATTTT.

V is TRBV2 and J is TRBJ2-3, with 10 bases identical to TRBD2. The junction had 3 bases not matched to a gene; V was cut back by 6 bases and J by 0 bases. This CDR3 has 15 residues. CDR1 SNHLY and CDR2 FYNNEI come from the germline V gene. The CDR3 is CASRSSGGSTDTQYF. The CDR3 bases are TGTGCCAGCAGGTCTAGCGGGGGTAGCACAGATACGCAGTATTTT.

The V and J genes are TRBV5-1 and TRBJ1-3; D possibly corresponds to TRBD1 (5 bases). Germline CDR1 is SGHRS and CDR2 is YFSETQ. The CDR3 totals 15 residues. Trimming took off 4 bases at V and 3 bases at J, with 14 bases between the two ends. The CDR3 bases are TGCGCCAGCAGCCTATCCCGACAGAATGGAAACACCATATATTTT. This translates into CASSLSRQNGNTIYF. The complete variable domain, with remaining parts taken from reference TRBV5-1 and TRBJ1-3, reads KAGVTQTPRYLIKTRGQQVTLSCSPISGHRSVSWYQQTPGQGLQFLFEYFSETQRNKGNFPGRFSGRQFSNSRSEMNVSTLELGDSALYLCASSLSRQNGNTIYFGEGSWLTVV.

This chain uses TRBV30 with TRBJ2-2, with D unclear. The V end lost 3 bases, the J end lost 7 bases, and 9 bases lay between the germline ends. Per germline, CDR1 GTSNPN and CDR2 SVGIG (reference sequence). CDR3 length: 12 residues. The CDR3 nucleotides are TGTGCCTGGAGGTACGGGCGCGGGGAGCTGTTTTTT. This translates into CAWRYGRGELFF.

CDR3 in amino acids: CASSVAGAVSYNSPLHF. CDR3 bases: TGTGCCAGCAGCGTAGCGGGGGCAGTCTCCTATAATTCACCCCTCCACTTT. The gene calls are TRBV9 and TRBJ1-6; a weak D match, TRBD1 (6 bases). Germline lookup yields CDR1 SGDLS and CDR2 YYNGEE. The CDR3 covers 17 residues. Trimming cost V 0 bases and J 0 bases, with 10 bases left between them.

The rearrangement uses TRBV28 and TRBJ2-5, with D perhaps matching TRBD1 or TRBD2 (5 bases each). CDR1 is MDHEN, CDR2 SYDVKM, per germline. With 5 bases removed from V and 1 base from J, the gap between germline ends came to 14 bases. CDR3 length: 15 amino acids. For the CDR3, the DNA is TGTGCCAGCAGTAACCGGGACGCAGCCCAAGAGACCCAGTACTTC. It encodes CASSNRDAAQETQYF. Variable domain in full (rest from reference TRBV28 and TRBJ2-5): DVKVTQSSRYLVKRTGEKVFLECVQDMDHENMFWYRQDPGLGLRLIYFSYDVKMKEKGDIPEGYSVSREKKERFSLILESASTNQTSMYLCASSNRDAAQETQYFGPGTRLLVL.

This chain joins TRBV11-2 and TRBJ1-5; D gene ambiguous. Germline CDR1 SGHAT, CDR2 FQNNGV. V was cut by 0 bases and J by 1 base, with 4 bases left in between. The CDR3 is made up of 14 amino acids. The CDR3 region has the DNA TGTGCCAGCAGCTTAGAGTTAAGCAATCAGCCCCAGCATTTT. Its protein product is CASSLELSNQPQHF.

This clone was seen just once. The V and J genes are TRBV19 and TRBJ2-1, with 8 nucleotides matching TRBD2. Germline CDR1 is LNHDA and CDR2 is SQIVND (reference sequence). J was trimmed by 5 bases and V by 5 bases; bases with no gene match: 8. This CDR3 region has 15 residues. This CDR3 reads CASSSWTSINNEQFF. Written as DNA, the CDR3 is TGTGCCAGTAGTTCCTGGACTAGCATTAACAATGAGCAGTTCTTC.

The V gene is TRBV6-1, the J gene TRBJ2-7, with 7 bases matching TRBD1. Germline V gives CDR1 MNHNS, CDR2 SASEGT. J was trimmed by 3 bases and V by 10 bases; bases with no gene match: 12. CDR3 length: 14 amino acids. The CDR3 DNA sequence: TGTGCCACTCTTCCGAGGACAGGAATCTACGAGCAGTACTTC. Translation gives CATLPRTGIYEQYF.

V gene TRBV14 combines with J gene TRBJ2-7; no definite D call. V was shortened by 3 bases and J by 3 bases, with 3 bases between the two germline ends. The length of the CDR3 is 11 residues. CDR1 is SGHDN and CDR2 is FVKESK in the germline V gene. The CDR3 loop is CASSQFYEQYF. The CDR3 DNA is TGTGCCAGCAGCCAGTTCTACGAGCAGTACTTC.

This clone was detected only once. The V and J genes are TRBV7-3 and TRBJ2-3; D gene uncertain. Trimming removed 8 bases at V and 5 bases at J, with 8 bases between. This CDR3 has 11 residues. Germline V lookup: CDR1 SGHTA, CDR2 FQGTGA. The CDR3 loop reads CASGHEDTQYF. CDR3 bases: TGTGCCAGCGGGCACGAAGATACGCAGTATTTT. The full variable domain, with the rest looked up from reference TRBV7-3 and TRBJ2-3, is GAGVSQTPSNKVTEKGKYVELRCDPISGHTALYWYRQSLGQGPEFLIYFQGTGAADDSGLPNDRFFAVRPEGSVSTLKIQRTERGDSAVYLCASGHEDTQYFGPGTRLTVL.

This chain joins TRBV6-6 and TRBJ1-6, with 9 bases aligning to TRBD1. Germline trimming cut 6 bases from V and 7 bases from J; bases unmatched to any gene: 7. The CDR3 sequence is 15 residues long. The germline CDR1 and CDR2 sequences are MNHNY and SVGAGI (reference sequence). This chain's CDR3 is CASSLGDRENSPLHF. CDR3 coding DNA: TGTGCCAGCAGCCTGGGGGACAGGGAAAATTCACCCCTCCACTTT.